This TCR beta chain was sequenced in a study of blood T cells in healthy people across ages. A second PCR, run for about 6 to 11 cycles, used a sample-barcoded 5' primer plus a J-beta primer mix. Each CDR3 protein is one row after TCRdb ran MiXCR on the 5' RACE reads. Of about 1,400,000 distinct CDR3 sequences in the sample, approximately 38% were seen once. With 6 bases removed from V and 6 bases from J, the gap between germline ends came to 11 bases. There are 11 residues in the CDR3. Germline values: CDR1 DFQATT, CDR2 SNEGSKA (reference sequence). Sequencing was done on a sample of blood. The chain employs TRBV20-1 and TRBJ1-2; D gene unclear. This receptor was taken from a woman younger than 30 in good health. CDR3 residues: CSALTLDGYTF. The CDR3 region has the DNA TGCAGTGCCCTAACTCTCGATGGCTACACCTTC.